These 30 T cell receptor beta chains were sequenced from one sample in a study of STAT5B mutations in CD4+ large granular lymphocyte leukemia. Only in-frame clones appear in the TCRdb table, and some are missing; sequencing was by immunoSEQ multiplex PCR. The sample includes roughly 40,000 clones, approximately 84% of them seen just once. The sequenced sample consisted of CD4+ T cells from blood buffy coats. All receptors derive from a human donor in good health.

The rearrangement joins TRBV5-4 to TRBJ2-7; TRBD2 aligns across 14 bases. The CDR3 spans 14 residues. After removal of 4 bases from V and 5 bases from J, the junction contained 2 bases not matched to a gene. Germline V gene lookup returns CDR1 SGHNT and CDR2 YYREEE (reference sequence). The CDR3 is CASSGGLAGDEQYF. CDR3 coding DNA: TGTGCCAGCAGCGGGGGACTAGCGGGAGACGAGCAGTACTTC.

The V and J genes are TRBV7-9 and TRBJ1-4; D call uncertain. Germline V gene lookup returns CDR1 SEHNR and CDR2 FQNEAQ (reference sequence). Trimming stripped 2 bases from V and 5 bases from J, with 12 bases between. The CDR3 consists of 15 residues. The CDR3 sequence: CASSLHGGVNEKLFF. In DNA form, the CDR3 reads TGTGCCAGCAGCTTACATGGCGGCGTAAATGAAAAACTGTTTTTT.

J is TRBJ2-1 and V is TRBV7-9; D is possibly TRBD1 or TRBD2 (6 bases each). In germline, CDR1 is SEHNR, CDR2 FQNEAQ (reference sequence). The germline V and J ends were trimmed by 1 base and 4 bases, with 14 bases remaining between them. This CDR3 region has 16 residues. CDR3 DNA: TGTGCCAGCAGCTTAGTTGGCGGAGGGGGTTACAATGAGCAGTTCTTC. This encodes CASSLVGGGGYNEQFF.

This rearrangement joins TRBV7-2 to TRBJ1-1; D gene uncertain. V was shortened by 1 base and J by 1 base, with 7 bases between the two germline ends. Germline CDR1 SGHTA, CDR2 FQGNSA. The CDR3 is 14 residues long. CDR3 sequence (DNA): TGTGCCAGCAGCTTAGTTGAGGGGAACACTGAAGCTTTCTTT. This sequence encodes CASSLVEGNTEAFF.

This clone turned up a few times. V gene TRBV4-2 combines with J gene TRBJ2-7; TRBD1 aligns across 8 bases. The CDR3 has 15 amino acids. The junction had 6 bases not matched to a gene; V was cut back by 3 bases and J by 2 bases. Germline V gives CDR1 LGHNA, CDR2 YNFKEQ. The chain's CDR3 is CASSQSGQVPYEQYF. CDR3 bases: TGTGCCAGCAGCCAGTCGGGACAGGTCCCCTACGAGCAGTACTTC.

DNA of the CDR3: TGTGCCTGGAGTGGTGGGGGCGTATCCTACGAGCAGTACTTC. This codes for CAWSGGGVSYEQYF. V usage is TRBV30 and J usage is TRBJ2-7; TRBD1 is a possible D gene (6 bases). The CDR3 runs to 14 residues. Germline V gene sequence: CDR1 GTSNPN, CDR2 SVGIG (reference sequence). V dropped 1 base and J dropped 1 base, with 11 bases sitting between them. Complete variable domain (other parts from reference TRBV30 and TRBJ2-7): SQTIHQWPATLVQPVGSPLSLECTVEGTSNPNLYWYRQAAGRGLQLLFYSVGIGQISSEVPQNLSASRPQDRQFILSSKKLLLSDSGFYLCAWSGGGVSYEQYFGPGTRLTVT.

The chain has TRBV30 and TRBJ2-7; TRBD1 matches at 7 bases. The ends lost 6 bases at V and 3 bases at J; junction bases unmatched: 8. The V gene's germline CDR1 is GTSNPN and CDR2 SVGIG (reference sequence). This CDR3 contains 13 residues. The CDR3 loop reads CACQGQINYEQYF. The CDR3 DNA is TGTGCCTGTCAGGGACAGATCAACTACGAGCAGTACTTC.

The V call is TRBV6-4, the J call TRBJ1-5, with 7 positions matching TRBD1. Germline lookup yields CDR1 MRHNA and CDR2 SNTAGT. Trimming at V came to 4 bases and at J to 5 bases, leaving 2 bases not matched to a gene. The CDR3 contains 13 residues. The CDR3 region is CASSVDRDQPQHF. CDR3 coding DNA: TGTGCCAGCAGTGTCGACAGGGATCAGCCCCAGCATTTT.

This clone was counted a single time. The chain couples TRBV5-1 to TRBJ2-7, with 8 nucleotides matching TRBD1. Trimming cost V 0 bases and J 12 bases; bases outside gene matches: 17. From germline, CDR1 is SGHRS and CDR2 YFSETQ. This CDR3 spans 16 amino acids. The CDR3 bases are TGCGCCAGCAGCTTGGAGGGGACAGGCCGGGCGACCTATTGGTACTTC. Protein product: CASSLEGTGRATYWYF.

The chain links TRBV30 to TRBJ1-5; D not certain. The V gene lost 0 bases and the J gene lost 0 bases, with 15 bases spanning the gap. Germline CDR1 GTSNPN, CDR2 SVGIG (reference sequence). The CDR3 runs 17 residues. The CDR3 nucleotides read TGTGCCTGGAGTGTTAATTCGGACCCTTATAGCAATCAGCCCCAGCATTTT. This codes for CAWSVNSDPYSNQPQHF.

This chain connects TRBV10-3 to TRBJ1-4; 8 nucleotides match TRBD1. The CDR3 is 16 amino acids. The ends lost 6 bases at V and 0 bases at J; junction bases unmatched: 6. The germline V gene encodes CDR1 ENHRY and CDR2 SYGVKD. CDR3 protein: CAISDRGKTTNEKLFF. The DNA for the CDR3 is TGTGCCATCAGCGACAGGGGAAAAACAACTAATGAAAAACTGTTTTTT.

This clone was seen a single time. The chain employs TRBV29-1 and TRBJ1-3; a weak D match, TRBD1 (5 bases). The CDR3 is made up of 16 amino acids. V was shortened by 8 bases and J by 0 bases, with 20 bases between the two germline ends. Germline V gives CDR1 SQVTM, CDR2 ANQGSEA. Here the CDR3 reads CSSEVGTCPSGNTIYF. The CDR3 DNA sequence: TGCAGCTCCGAGGTAGGGACTTGCCCCTCTGGAAACACCATATATTTT.

The CDR3 protein is CASSLARERTEAFF. For the CDR3, the DNA is TGCGCCAGCAGCTTGGCCAGGGAACGGACTGAAGCTTTCTTT. V and J are TRBV5-1 and TRBJ1-1; the D gene is possibly TRBD1 (5 bases). Between the trimmed V and J ends, which lost 0 bases and 5 bases, there was a span of 11 bases. This CDR3 spans 14 amino acids. The germline V gene has CDR1 SGHRS and CDR2 YFSETQ.

This chain joins TRBV9 and TRBJ1-2, with 10 bases that match TRBD1. The J segment lost 6 bases and the V segment lost 0 bases, leaving 8 bases of the junction unmatched. This CDR3 is built from 16 residues. Germline lookup yields CDR1 SGDLS and CDR2 YYNGEE. CDR3 bases: TGTGCCAGCAGCGTAGCGGCCCCCGGGACAGGGGATGGCTACACCTTC. It translates to CASSVAAPGTGDGYTF.

V usage is TRBV5-4 and J usage is TRBJ2-3; 9 nucleotides agree with TRBD1. V lost 2 bases and J lost 7; bases outside the gene matches: 5. CDR1 SGHNT and CDR2 YYREEE come from the germline V gene (reference sequence). The CDR3 length is 14 residues. CDR3 sequence (DNA): TGTGCCAGCAGCTTTAAACAGGGGGCTCATACGCAGTATTTT. It encodes CASSFKQGAHTQYF.

The CDR3 sequence: CASSYSQGGSYEQYF. The CDR3 DNA is TGTGCCAGCAGTTACTCTCAGGGTGGCTCCTACGAGCAGTACTTC. This chain connects TRBV6-5 to TRBJ2-7; tentatively, D is TRBD1 (5 bases). The CDR3 loop spans 15 amino acids. Germline V gene sequence: CDR1 MNHEY, CDR2 SVGAGI. V was cut by 0 bases and J by 0 bases, with 9 bases left in between.

The rearrangement joins TRBV15 to TRBJ2-1, with 9 nucleotides matching TRBD1. The V gene's germline CDR1 is LNHNV and CDR2 YYDKDF (reference sequence). The junction had 10 bases not matched to a gene; V was cut back by 0 bases and J by 4 bases. The CDR3 extends over 18 amino acids. The CDR3 sequence is CATSRDWGDRVAYNEQFF. Written as DNA, the CDR3 is TGTGCCACCAGCAGAGATTGGGGGGACAGGGTTGCTTACAATGAGCAGTTCTTC.

Only one count was recorded for this clone. The chain joins TRBV18 to TRBJ2-7; D remains unclear. Trimming took 3 bases from V and 0 from J, leaving 6 bases between them. This CDR3 spans 13 amino acids. CDR1 KGHSH and CDR2 LQKENI come from the germline V gene. As DNA, the CDR3 is TGTGCCAGCTCACCGGGCTCCTCCTACGAGCAGTACTTC. Amino acid sequence: CASSPGSSYEQYF.

The V and J genes are TRBV9 and TRBJ1-2, with D hard to call. The CDR3 has 15 amino acids. Germline CDR1 is SGDLS and CDR2 is YYNGEE. Trimming removed 0 bases from V and 0 bases from J, with 9 bases in between. The CDR3 sequence is CASSVAQKANYGYTF. Here the CDR3 DNA reads TGTGCCAGCAGCGTAGCCCAAAAAGCTAACTATGGCTACACCTTC.

CDR3 coding DNA: TGCGCCAGCAGCCAGTATCCCACAGGGGTTCAATATCAGCCCCAGCATTTT. Its translation: CASSQYPTGVQYQPQHF. The gene calls are TRBV4-1 and TRBJ1-5, with 7 positions matching TRBD1. This CDR3 contains 17 residues. In germline, CDR1 is MGHRA, CDR2 YSYEKL. The V segment lost 3 bases and the J segment 5 bases; nucleotides outside the gene matches: 13.

The V gene is TRBV10-3, the J gene TRBJ2-5; TRBD2 is a possible D gene (7 bases). This CDR3 spans 13 amino acids. Trimming removed 4 bases at V and 5 bases at J, with 11 bases between. The germline CDR1 and CDR2 sequences are ENHRY and SYGVKD. CDR3 protein: CAISGGGTETQYF. The CDR3 DNA reads as TGTGCCATCAGTGGGGGGGGCACGGAGACCCAGTACTTC.

The gene calls are TRBV6-5 and TRBJ1-1, with no clear D. This CDR3 is built from 15 residues. Looked up from germline, CDR1 is MNHEY and CDR2 is SVGAGI. V lost 0 bases to trimming and J lost 5 bases, with 13 bases between them. CDR3 protein: CASSYSSSAVTEAFF. The CDR3 DNA follows: TGTGCCAGCAGTTACTCCTCCTCGGCAGTGACTGAAGCTTTCTTT.

The CDR3 reads CASSRTGFQETQYF. The CDR3 DNA sequence: TGTGCCAGCAGCCGGACAGGGTTCCAAGAGACCCAGTACTTC. This chain joins TRBV5-8 and TRBJ2-5; 8 bases are a match to TRBD1. This CDR3 contains 14 residues. Losses at the gene ends were 4 bases for V and 1 base for J; bases not matched to a gene: 3. From germline, CDR1 is SGHTS and CDR2 YDEGEE.

V is TRBV4-3 and J is TRBJ1-3; 10 bases fit TRBD1. V was clipped by 0 bases and J by 4 bases; unmatched bases: 3. Germline V gives CDR1 LGHNA, CDR2 YSLEER. This CDR3 has 16 residues. The CDR3 DNA reads as TGCGCCAGCAGCCAAGATTGGGACAGGGGAGGAAACACCATATATTTT. It encodes CASSQDWDRGGNTIYF.

Note on this clone: At one end the junction does not follow the germline gene, possibly because of a read error. The V and J genes are TRBV5-4 and TRBJ1-2; D not resolved. In germline, CDR1 is SGHNT, CDR2 YYREEE (reference sequence). This CDR3 is 12 amino acids long. CDR3 in DNA: TGTGCCAGCAGCCTAGAAGACCGAGGCATCTCCTTC. Residues: CASSLEDRGISF.

This chain connects TRBV5-8 to TRBJ2-2; 8 bases align to TRBD1. Germline CDR1 is SGHTS and CDR2 is YDEGEE. After removal of 4 bases from V and 3 bases from J, the junction contained 8 bases not matched to a gene. This CDR3 contains 16 residues. The CDR3 nucleotides are TGTGCCAGCAGCGAGCCCGGGACAGGTTACACCGGGGAGCTGTTTTTT. Amino acid sequence: CASSEPGTGYTGELFF. The full variable domain, its missing parts supplied by reference TRBV5-8 and TRBJ2-2, is EAGVTQSPTHLIKTRGQQATLRCSPISGHTSVYWYQQALGLGLQFLLWYDEGEERNRGNFPPRFSGRQFPNYSSELNVNALELEDSALYLCASSEPGTGYTGELFFGEGSRLTVL.

The V gene is TRBV28, the J gene TRBJ1-1; D perhaps matches TRBD1 (5 bases). Looked up from germline, CDR1 is MDHEN and CDR2 is SYDVKM. The CDR3 consists of 13 residues. V dropped 6 bases and J dropped 0 bases, with 8 bases sitting between them. CDR3 coding DNA: TGTGCCAGCAGAGAGACAGTGAACACTGAAGCTTTCTTT. Translation: CASRETVNTEAFF.

This clone has a single count. This sequence joins TRBV4-3 and TRBJ2-4; TRBD1 might be the D (7 bases). CDR1 and CDR2 (germline): LGHNA, YSLEER. The ends were cut back, 4 bases at V and 3 bases at J, with 10 bases in the middle. The CDR3 sequence is 14 residues long. The CDR3 protein is CASSPQGGKNIQYF. CDR3 DNA: TGCGCCAGCAGCCCTCAGGGGGGCAAAAACATTCAGTACTTC.

This clone was seen a few times. V and J are TRBV9 and TRBJ1-6, with D uncertain. Germline values: CDR1 SGDLS, CDR2 YYNGEE. Trimming left V 2 bases short and J 9 bases short, with 9 bases between. This CDR3 has 13 amino acids. DNA for the CDR3: TGTGCCAGCAGCGTCCCAGGTGGTTCACCCCTCCACTTT. Its translation: CASSVPGGSPLHF. Combining the CDR3 with reference TRBV9 and TRBJ1-6 gives the whole variable domain DSGVTQTPKHLITATGQRVTLRCSPRSGDLSVYWYQQSLDQGLQFLIQYYNGEERAKGNILERFSAQQFPDLHSELNLSSLELGDSALYFCASSVPGGSPLHFGNGTRLTVT.

This clone was detected a few times. The chain employs TRBV7-9 and TRBJ1-2; D is unclear. Trimming took 2 bases from V and 10 from J, leaving 11 bases between them. The CDR3 is 12 amino acids. Germline CDR1 reads SEHNR; CDR2 reads FQNEAQ (reference sequence). As DNA, the CDR3 is TGTGCCAGCAGCTTATTCGGATCGGACTACACCTTC. Translation gives CASSLFGSDYTF.